Given below is one T cell receptor (beta chain) in context. Its antigen is unidentified. This record comes from a study of blood T cells in healthy people across ages. Overall study: About one barcoded beta molecule per two T cells came from capture by template switching. Study-level results: One million T cells yielded diversity estimates that were considered underestimates.

It was with a sample-barcoded 5' primer and a J-beta primer mix that a second PCR of roughly 7 to 12 cycles was run. MiXCR was run by TCRdb on the 5' RACE reads, yielding one entry per CDR3 protein. Among 750,000 to 950,000 distinct CDR3 sequences listed, around 24% were seen once. The CDR3 is made up of 16 amino acids. The V end lost 5 bases, the J end lost 0 bases, and 15 bases lay between the germline ends. This sample also belongs to another study, concerning T cells of mothers and their children.

The sample was blood. The receptor was isolated from a boy between 10 and 17 years old in good health. The chain links TRBV12-3 or TRBV12-4 to TRBJ2-3, with D possibly TRBD2 on 6 matching bases. CDR3 amino acids: CASSPPGRLSTDTQYF. The DNA of the CDR3 is TGTGCCAGCAGTCCCCCAGGGAGGTTGAGCACAGATACGCAGTATTTT.